Listed here are 20 T cell receptor beta chains from one sample, sequenced in a study of shared clonotypes between healthy human individuals (dated by TCRdb to between 2020 and 2021). To prepare the library, the immunoSEQ multiplex PCR assay was applied. Imported from immuneACCESS, the table was reduced by TCRdb to in-frame sequences with V and J called. These copies leave out some clones; in studies compared against another copy, an unresolved V gene accounts for under half, and the cause of the remainder is not known. The sample profile shows roughly 1.5 million clones; approximately 98% of them were found once. In total, the top ten clones hold about 0.45% of the sample. What was sequenced was naive CD4+ T cells sorted from blood. The cell subset or site label corresponds to: CD45RA+ positively selected. The origin of the receptors is a man between 25 and 39 years old in good health.

The chain links TRBV7-9 to TRBJ1-2, with D perhaps matching TRBD1 (5 bases). V was cut by 1 base and J by 8 bases, with 8 bases left in between. This CDR3 contains 12 residues. The V gene's germline CDR1 is SEHNR and CDR2 FQNEAQ (reference sequence). CDR3 in DNA: TGTGCCAGCAGCTTAGATCAGGGAGGCTACACCTTC. This codes for CASSLDQGGYTF. Full variable domain (remainder filled in from reference TRBV7-9 and TRBJ1-2): DTGVSQNPRHKITKRGQNVTFRCDPISEHNRLYWYRQTLGQGPEFLTYFQNEAQLEKSRLLSDRFSAERPKGSFSTLEIQRTEQGDSAMYLCASSLDQGGYTFGSGTRLTVV.

The chain has TRBV5-1 and TRBJ2-1; 7 bases align to TRBD1. CDR1 SGHRS and CDR2 YFSETQ come from the germline V gene. This CDR3 has 14 amino acids. Trimming took 5 bases from V and 3 from J; bases not matched to a gene: 5. The CDR3 sequence: CASSSRDSYNEQFF. CDR3 DNA: TGCGCCAGCAGTTCCCGGGACAGCTACAATGAGCAGTTCTTC.

The chain uses TRBV2 and TRBJ2-3; 9 positions agree with TRBD1. The junction had 11 bases not matched to a gene; V was cut back by 11 bases and J by 5 bases. Per the germline V gene, CDR1 is SNHLY and CDR2 is FYNNEI. There are 14 residues in the CDR3. CDR3 sequence: CAGGIQGAEDTQYF. The CDR3 DNA sequence: TGTGCCGGGGGGATACAGGGGGCTGAAGATACGCAGTATTTT.

This sequence joins TRBV7-8 and TRBJ1-3; D remains ambiguous. From germline, CDR1 is SGHVS and CDR2 FQNEAQ. This CDR3 is built from 12 residues. For the CDR3, the DNA is TGTGCGATCAGGCTTTCTGGAAACACCATATATTTT. It translates to CAIRLSGNTIYF.

The chain uses TRBV19 and TRBJ1-3; D is undetermined. Trimming cost V 6 bases and J 1 base, with 4 bases left between them. The V gene's germline CDR1 is LNHDA and CDR2 SQIVND (reference sequence). The CDR3 totals 12 residues. The CDR3 DNA sequence: TGTGCCAGTAGAGAATCTGGAAACACCATATATTTT. As protein: CASRESGNTIYF.

Of note for this clone: The sample contains more than one DNA sequence encoding this CDR3. V gene TRBV9 combines with J gene TRBJ2-1; 10 nucleotides line up with TRBD2. Germline lookup yields CDR1 SGDLS and CDR2 YYNGEE. V shed 0 bases and J 9 bases; nucleotides not matched to a gene: 6. This CDR3 comprises 15 residues. The CDR3 sequence is CASSVGLAGGLEQFF. The CDR3 nucleotides read TGTGCCAGCAGCGTAGGGTTAGCGGGAGGTCTTGAGCAGTTCTTC.

This sequence joins TRBV7-8 and TRBJ2-3; 12 positions agree with TRBD2. J lost 0 bases, V lost 1 base, and 14 bases had no gene match. From germline, CDR1 is SGHVS and CDR2 FQNEAQ. The CDR3 has 21 residues. The CDR3 reads CASSLVPRLAGVWGSTDTQYF. The DNA for the CDR3 is TGTGCCAGCAGCTTAGTCCCCCGACTAGCGGGAGTATGGGGCAGCACAGATACGCAGTATTTT.

This clone was recorded only once. The V and J genes are TRBV5-1 and TRBJ2-7; the D is unclear. Trimming pared 0 bases from V and 5 bases from J, leaving 15 bases between. The CDR3 loop spans 15 amino acids. The V gene's germline CDR1 is SGHRS and CDR2 YFSETQ. The CDR3, as DNA: TGCGCCAGCAGCTTGGTGGTGGGGTCATTAGACGAGCAGTACTTC. Translating gives CASSLVVGSLDEQYF.

The chain uses TRBV5-4 and TRBJ2-7; TRBD2 matches at 7 bases. V dropped 4 bases and J dropped 3; count of bases not matched to a gene: 16. Germline CDR1 SGHNT, CDR2 YYREEE (reference sequence). The CDR3 sequence is 17 residues long. CDR3 sequence: CASSRQGRSGLFYEQYF. CDR3 in DNA: TGTGCCAGCAGCCGCCAGGGTCGTAGCGGGCTTTTCTACGAGCAGTACTTC.

The genes are TRBV11-2 and TRBJ2-2; perhaps TRBD1 as D (6 bases). V was pared by 1 base and J by 4 bases, with 16 bases between. Germline lookup yields CDR1 SGHAT and CDR2 FQNNGV. This CDR3 region has 17 residues. The CDR3 is CASSLVARGPITGELFF. The CDR3 DNA reads TGTGCCAGCAGCTTAGTCGCCAGGGGCCCGATCACCGGGGAGCTGTTTTTT.

The genes are TRBV4-2 and TRBJ2-3, with TRBD2 matching over 9 bases. Trimming removed 4 bases from V and 6 bases from J; junction bases left unmatched: 5. The CDR3 consists of 14 residues. Germline V CDR1 and CDR2: LGHNA, YNFKEQ. The CDR3 protein is CASSLLAGSDTQYF. In nucleotides, the CDR3 is TGTGCCAGCAGCCTCCTAGCGGGGAGTGATACGCAGTATTTT.

The chain has TRBV28 and TRBJ2-2, with 12 bases identical to TRBD1. V was clipped by 7 bases and J by 1 base; unmatched bases: 10. This CDR3 has 18 amino acids. CDR1 is MDHEN and CDR2 is SYDVKM in the germline V gene. CDR3 in DNA: TGTGCCAGCATCGCCGGGACAGGGGGCGTTCAGAACACCGGGGAGCTGTTTTTT. Translated, it gives CASIAGTGGVQNTGELFF. The full variable domain, rest sourced from reference TRBV28 and TRBJ2-2, is DVKVTQSSRYLVKRTGEKVFLECVQDMDHENMFWYRQDPGLGLRLIYFSYDVKMKEKGDIPEGYSVSREKKERFSLILESASTNQTSMYLCASIAGTGGVQNTGELFFGEGSRLTVL.

The chain joins TRBV5-4 to TRBJ2-7, with TRBD1 matching over 10 bases. V lost 4 bases, J lost 2 bases, and 6 bases stayed unmatched. Looked up from germline, CDR1 is SGHNT and CDR2 is YYREEE (reference sequence). The CDR3 is made up of 15 amino acids. The CDR3 bases are TGTGCCAGCAGCGGGAGGACAGGGGGTACCTACGAGCAGTACTTC. Translation: CASSGRTGGTYEQYF.

The rearrangement joins TRBV7-2 to TRBJ2-7; D call uncertain. Germline V gene lookup returns CDR1 SGHTA and CDR2 FQGNSA. The V and J ends lost 5 bases and 6 bases respectively, with 23 bases between them. CDR3 length equals 16 residues. In DNA form, the CDR3 reads TGTGCCAGCAGCGTAGGTAAGGACGGTGGATTCTTCGAGCAGTACTTC. Translating gives CASSVGKDGGFFEQYF.

The genes are TRBV7-9 and TRBJ1-2; D is uncertain. In germline, CDR1 is SEHNR, CDR2 FQNEAQ (reference sequence). Trimming stripped 8 bases from V and 2 bases from J, with 15 bases between. The length of the CDR3 is 14 residues. The CDR3 loop reads CASEVGRSNYGYTF. The CDR3 coding sequence is TGTGCCAGCGAGGTGGGCAGGAGCAACTATGGCTACACCTTC.

V and J are TRBV28 and TRBJ2-2; 9 nucleotides agree with TRBD1. Germline V gene sequence: CDR1 MDHEN, CDR2 SYDVKM. This CDR3 is built from 17 residues. The J segment lost 4 bases and the V segment lost 6 bases, leaving 12 bases of the junction unmatched. The CDR3 region has the DNA TGTGCCAGCAGAACAAGACGGACAGGGGAGAGCACCGGGGAGCTGTTTTTT. This encodes CASRTRRTGESTGELFF.

The chain is built from TRBV4-1 and TRBJ2-7, with 12 bases identical to TRBD2. CDR3 length: 19 residues. With 4 bases clipped from V and 3 bases from J, the junction kept 16 bases outside the gene matches. Germline V lookup: CDR1 MGHRA, CDR2 YSYEKL. The DNA of the CDR3 is TGCGCCAGCAGCCGTATCATCGGCCTACCTAGCGGGAGGGACTACGAGCAGTACTTC. The encoded protein is CASSRIIGLPSGRDYEQYF.

The V and J genes are TRBV10-3 and TRBJ2-3; 9 bases map to TRBD1. The germline V gene has CDR1 ENHRY and CDR2 SYGVKD. V lost 6 bases, J lost 4 bases, and 8 bases stayed unmatched. This CDR3 spans 15 amino acids. Here the CDR3 reads CAIRGQGRLSDTQYF. The DNA of the CDR3 is TGTGCCATCAGAGGACAGGGGAGATTGTCAGATACGCAGTATTTT.

The chain recombines TRBV11-2 with TRBJ2-2, with a weak D call TRBD1 (5 bases). V lost 5 bases, J lost 3 bases, and 19 bases lay in between. This CDR3 comprises 17 residues. Germline CDR1 and CDR2: SGHAT and FQNNGV. The CDR3 region is CASSPGWGPAYTGELFF. Written as DNA, the CDR3 is TGTGCCAGCAGCCCAGGCTGGGGCCCGGCATACACCGGGGAGCTGTTTTTT.

The V call is TRBV5-6, the J call TRBJ1-2; no firm D call. Trimming cost V 4 bases and J 4 bases, with 11 bases left between them. CDR1 is SGHDT, CDR2 YYEEEE, per germline. CDR3 size: 13 residues. CDR3 DNA sequence: TGTGCCAGCAGCCCCCAGCGCCTCTATGGCTACACCTTC. Encoded protein: CASSPQRLYGYTF.